This entry is about one TCR beta chain. Only in-frame clones appear in the TCRdb table, and some are missing; sequencing was by immunoSEQ multiplex PCR. The repertoire holds about 80,000 clones, with 75% to 85% as singletons. This entry belongs to a study of control samples from healthy donors and cancer patients. V lost 7 bases, J lost 2 bases, and 9 bases stayed unmatched. CDR3 length: 15 residues. Germline CDR1 reads MDHEN; CDR2 reads SYDVKM. The sequenced material came from PBMCs. This TCR was sampled from a man between 60 and 70 years old with head and neck cancer. This chain connects TRBV28 to TRBJ2-7, with 9 bases fitting TRBD2. The CDR3 region has the DNA TGTGCCAGCACTCCGGGGGGACTAGCACCCTACGAGCAGTACTTC. Its translation is CASTPGGLAPYEQYF.